This T cell receptor beta chain was observed in a study of shared clonotypes between healthy human individuals (dated by TCRdb to between 2020 and 2021). Study-level background: Three men and two women, aged 18 to 49 years, made up the cohort. Blood TCR repertoires of roughly five healthy adults were deeply sequenced to estimate repertoire size and the extent of clonotype sharing between individuals. Each donor's leukapheresis produced roughly between roughly 0.85 and 10 billion PBMCs. To increase sequencing depth and limit assay-specific biases, TCR repertoire library preparation and sequencing were carried out by different laboratories using diverse techniques.

Using the deep immunoSEQ assay, multiplex PCR amplified TCR CDR3 regions from genomic DNA. Genomic DNA extracted from each cell subset was distributed evenly over all wells of several immunoSEQ 96-well plates, and each plate served as one replicate. For unsorted PBMC, approximately 0.3 ug of genomic DNA, equivalent to around 30,000 T cell genomes, went into each replicate PCR. Genomic DNA from unsorted PBMC was sequenced over ten immunoSEQ deep assay plates. Purified libraries were measured with a Qubit 3.0 fluorometer, size-checked on a Bioanalyzer 2100, and measured again with the KAPA Library Quantification kit. Each immunoSEQ 96-well plate was sequenced on its own single-read 150-cycle Illumina NextSeq 550 flow cell. Turning to the authors' computational methods: The immunoSEQ output contained only junctional sequences without quality scores, so filtering could not match that applied to full-length reads. To assign V/J genes and CDR3, sequences were annotated using PyIR, a Python wrapper for IgBLAST v1.9, with IMGT germline references. Any read was removed if the V/J assignment was weak (E-value above 1e-6), the CDR3 was missing, or the read contained stop codons, out-of-frame junctions, or ambiguous translated residues. V3J clonotypes were defined as sequences sharing the same inferred V gene, J gene, and CDR3 amino acid sequence. The percentage overlap between two repertoires was calculated by dividing the number of shared unique clonotypes by the size of the smaller repertoire. RTK rarefaction, the Chao1 estimator, and Recon v2.1 estimates of unobserved clonotypes were used to assess repertoire richness. The source is immuneACCESS, and TCRdb retained only in-frame sequences with V and J called. Part of the clones is not carried over; for the studies checked, unresolved V genes explain less than half of this, and the remainder is unexplained. V, J and clone size are those of that table, while D and trimming were read from the DNA. The sample data list some 530,000 clones, and approximately 82% of these were observed just once. The ten largest clones take up approximately 12% of the sample.

General findings and caveats noted by the study authors: Because the study included a small number of donors, the genetic and exposure-history diversity represented was limited. Based on pairwise subsampling, the degree of clonotype sharing among donors was expected to be affected by sequencing depth. Sampling was limited to blood, and TCR repertoires in tissue likely differ from TCR repertoires in blood.

This clone was counted only a few times. Its specific antigen is unknown. The sample holds no much larger clone one base away, and base qualities are not on file. Donors were healthy HIV-negative adults with no recently reported acute infections or vaccinations. Only Caucasian adults living in Nashville, Tennessee, USA were represented among the donors. For unsorted samples, some 90 million PBMCs were counted, and genomic DNA was extracted using the QIAamp DNA Blood Mini kit. Blood was collected by leukapheresis, and PBMCs were isolated by Ficoll-Histopaque density gradient centrifugation and then cryopreserved in liquid nitrogen vapor phase. The specimen was PBMCs. The receptor was isolated from a woman between 40 and 50 years old in good health. Some clones in this sample may be carry-over from other donors' samples.

The CDR3 in this case is CASITGDSNEQFF. The nucleotide sequence reads TGTGCCAGCATAACCGGGGACTCCAATGAGCAGTTCTTC. Recombination connected TRBV27 to TRBJ2-1; the D segment could be TRBD2, given 6 matching bases. In the germline V gene (reference sequence), CDR1 corresponds to MNHEY and CDR2 to SMNVEV. Trimming costs V 7 bases and J 6 bases, and their ends lie 13 bases apart. The CDR3 numbers 13 residues from cysteine through phenylalanine. The CDR3 DNA has 39 bases and is translated from base 1.